This TCR beta chain was identified during a study of T cells after yellow fever vaccination. General study points: Secondary responses were weaker yet peaked faster, day 5 versus 15.

This clonotype was seen a few times. Its antigen is currently unknown. The germline CDR1 and CDR2 sequences are SQVTM and ANQGSEA. The CDR3 loop spans 13 amino acids. V was shortened by 6 bases and J by 1 base, with 10 bases between the two germline ends. TCRdb independently ran MiXCR on the 5' RACE reads; one entry per CDR3 protein. The sample lists almost 600,000 distinct CDR3 sequences; around an eighth were seen once. This TCR was recovered from a man between 25 and 39 years old who received the YFV17D yellow fever vaccine. This chain joins TRBV29-1 and TRBJ2-4; D assignment may be TRBD1 or TRBD2 (5 bases each). Material: PBMCs, obtained on the day of the yellow fever booster vaccination. CDR3 in DNA: TGCAGCGTCGAGGGACGGGCCAAAAACATTCAGTACTTC. It encodes CSVEGRAKNIQYF.